This TCR beta chain was profiled in a study of T cell responses to AZD1222 COVID-19 vaccine (dated by TCRdb to the early 2020s). About the full investigation: A total of 230 to 250 trial participants underwent TCR sequencing, of whom 207 had received two doses of AZD1222 and around 25 had received two doses of the MenACWY control vaccine. Enrollment into the trials was organized by age into subgroups of 18-55, 56-69 and 70-plus years, and those subgroups contained about 160, 30 and 59 TCR-sequenced participants, respectively.

The CDR3 regions of human TCRbeta chains were subjected to immunosequencing. Per the authors' processing: TCRs in the repertoires were matched against a reference library of SARS-CoV-2-specific TCRs that had been generated with the MIRA antigen-specificity platform. Breadth was defined as the fraction of unique TCRs that were SARS-CoV-2-associated. Depth was defined as the fraction of total T cells that were SARS-CoV-2-associated. Each spike-specific TCR was assigned to its reactive spike region and to a CD4 or CD8 class using the MIRA data. Log10-transformed breadth and depth values were compared by one-way ANOVA with Sidak's multiple comparisons tests. The table was pulled from immuneACCESS by TCRdb, which kept in-frame rearrangements only. Such tables lose some clones; where checked, under half of the loss comes from unresolved V genes, and the rest has no known cause. That table is the source of V, J and clone size, and D and trimming were worked out from the DNA. Across this sample there are approximately 220,000 clones, with 90% to 95% seen only once. Clones ranked in the top ten supply about 1% of the sample.

Notes on this clone: Its antigen is currently not known. The record has no base qualities; no much larger clone is one base away.

CDR1 is given as LNHDA and CDR2 as SQIVND, both from the germline V gene (reference sequence). From V the trimming removes 4 bases and from J it removes 0 bases, while the gene matches leave 12 bases of the junction unaccounted for. Taken from cysteine to phenylalanine, the CDR3 has 18 residues. The retained sequence is limited to the CDR3, 54 bases, with the frame set at the first base. Reading the label with the study, this specimen's time point is: baseline before first vaccination. The treatment or condition label of this sample denotes: meningococcal conjugate vaccine given as trial control. Samples from vaccinated people were obtained from the UK trials COV001 and COV002, which included a single-blind randomized controlled phase 2/3 trial of AZD1222 (ChAdOx1 nCoV-19) in healthy adults. Trial participant PBMC samples were collected at day 0 and day 28 after the second dose for TCRbeta chain sequencing.

Here is what the overall study found, with its caveats: Reportedly, close to half of the unique spike-specific TCRs recognized epitopes lying outside the regions that are mutated in the B.1.351 and B.1.1.7 variants. Vaccine-associated CD4 TCRs spanned the whole spike protein, with dominant responses in regions 160-218 and 743-854. A significant rise in spike-specific TCR breadth and depth was observed after two AZD1222 doses relative to day 0 and relative to MenACWY recipients. Most participants were white British and females outnumbered males, and the authors suggested that clonal diversity may have been underestimated. Because no day 14 peak-response samples were available, repertoires were characterized only after the peak T cell response. Conclusions about previously exposed vaccinees are limited, since just five to seven AZD1222 recipients were seropositive for SARS-CoV-2 at baseline. The 56-69-year group was small, and its depth increase did not reach significance, likely because of low power.

The source is an adult in good health. Sequences were derived from peripheral blood, sampled on day 0 of MenACWY control vaccination. The chain links TRBV19 with TRBJ2-3, and TRBD2 matches 8 of the central bases. CDR3 reads: CASSKTSGTATSTDTQYF. The DNA is as follows: TGTGCCAGTAGTAAAACTAGCGGAACCGCTACTAGCACAGATACGCAGTATTTT.